Each of the 24 T cell receptor beta chains below was sequenced from the same sample in a study of T cell clonality in common variable immunodeficiency. The data were produced by immunoSEQ multiplex PCR, yet TCRdb's version contains in-frame clones alone and is incomplete. The profile covers 40,000 to 65,000 clones, none occurring a single time. The sample consisted of peripheral blood mononuclear cells. The receptors stem from a person aged 18 to 70 in good health.

In this sample, this clone turned up many times. Read coverage stops 3 residues before the CDR3 terminus; the germline J gene supplies the remainder. The chain carries TRBV6-1 and TRBJ2-1, with 7 positions matching TRBD2. With 2 bases clipped from V and 8 bases from J, the junction kept 9 bases outside the gene matches. The CDR3 length is 15 residues. Germline V gene sequence: CDR1 MNHNS, CDR2 SASEGT. The sequenced CDR3 bases are TGTGCCAGCAGTGAAAATCGCGGGAGAGTCTATGAG. As protein: CASSENRGRVYE. The entire CDR3 protein is CASSENRGRVYEQFF.

This clone was observed many times. Sequencing ends 3 residues short of the CDR3 end; the germline J gene provides the rest. The chain employs TRBV18 and TRBJ2-1, with TRBD1 as a possible D gene (6 bases). V was clipped by 2 bases and J by 6 bases, with 11 bases between them. Germline lookup yields CDR1 KGHSH and CDR2 LQKENI. The CDR3 contains 14 residues. CDR3 bases read: TGTGCCAGCTCACCAAGGGGACATACCAATGAG. Translating gives CASSPRGHTNE. The full CDR3 sequence reads CASSPRGHTNEQFF.

This clone was observed many times. The CDR3 end falls 3 residues outside the read, so it is completed with the germline J gene. The chain combines TRBV18 with TRBJ2-2; 8 bases agree with TRBD1. Germline trimming cut 3 bases from V and 4 bases from J; bases unmatched to any gene: 7. From germline, CDR1 is KGHSH and CDR2 LQKENI. The CDR3 is made up of 16 amino acids. This CDR3 is CASSPRTGRSTGELFF. The covered CDR3 bases are TGTGCCAGCTCACCTAGGACAGGGAGGTCCACCGGGGAG.

Ten or more counts support this clone. The read stops 3 residues short of the end of the CDR3; the missing end is completed from the germline J gene. The chain joins TRBV2 to TRBJ1-2, with TRBD1 matching 7 bases. The CDR3 runs to 14 residues. Per the germline V gene, CDR1 is SNHLY and CDR2 is FYNNEI. The sequenced CDR3 bases are TGTGCCAGCAGTGAAGCGACCTCCAGGGGGGGC. It yields the protein CASSEATSRGG. The full CDR3 sequence reads CASSEATSRGGYTF.

As regards this clone: The sequence runs out 3 residues before the end of the CDR3; the remainder is reconstructed from the germline J gene. The rearrangement links TRBV19 to TRBJ1-1; 9 positions agree with TRBD1. CDR3 length: 14 amino acids. Germline values: CDR1 LNHDA, CDR2 SQIVND (reference sequence). V shed 5 bases, J shed 4 bases, and the junction held 5 bases outside the gene matches. The CDR3 bases that were read are TGTGCCAGTAGTCTACAGGGGGCAAGCACTGAA. Residues: CASSLQGASTE. The whole CDR3 protein is CASSLQGASTEAFF.

This clone was seen a few times. The read terminates 3 residues before the CDR3 end, so the remaining end is supplied by the germline J gene. The chain combines TRBV19 with TRBJ2-3; maybe TRBD1 (5 bases). This CDR3 spans 14 amino acids. CDR1 and CDR2 (germline): LNHDA, SQIVND (reference sequence). The CDR3 bases that were read are TGTGCCAGTAGTATAGGAAGGGGCCAGGAGACG. It is translated as CASSIGRGQET. The CDR3, in full, reads CASSIGRGQETQYF. The full variable domain, its missing parts supplied by reference TRBV19 and TRBJ2-3, is DGGITQSPKYLFRKEGQNVTLSCEQNLNHDAMYWYRQDPGQGLRLIYYSQIVNDFQKGDIAEGYSVSREKKESFPLTVTSAQKNPTAFYLCASSIGRGQETQYFGPGTRLTVL.

This clone was seen at least ten times. The CDR3 goes on 3 residues after the read ends, and that part is filled in from the germline J gene. V and J are TRBV2 and TRBJ2-7; 9 nucleotides match TRBD1. This CDR3 has 16 amino acids. V lost 4 bases to trimming and J lost 2 bases; unmatched junction nucleotides: 9. CDR1 and CDR2 from the germline V gene are SNHLY and FYNNEI. The CDR3 sequence: CASSGPRGQGPYEQYF. The sequenced CDR3 bases are TGTGCCAGCAGTGGCCCTAGGGGACAGGGTCCCTACGAG.

The table lists this clone with many counts. The read falls 3 residues short of the CDR3 end, and the missing part is taken from the germline J gene. The chain carries TRBV6-2 or TRBV6-3 and TRBJ2-1, with D possibly matching TRBD2 (6 bases). Germline V CDR1 and CDR2: MNHEY, SVGEGT. The germline V and J ends were trimmed by 2 bases and 7 bases, with 18 bases remaining between them. The CDR3 covers 16 residues. The DNA read from the CDR3 is TGTGCCAGCAGTTACCCGATGGGGACTGGGCTTAATGAG. Translated, it gives CASSYPMGTGLNE. The CDR3 in full is CASSYPMGTGLNEQFF.

This clone was picked up many times. The CDR3 is cut off 3 residues early in the read; its end comes from the germline J gene. The chain employs TRBV7-9 and TRBJ1-1; D is possibly TRBD1 (5 bases). Looked up from germline, CDR1 is SEHNR and CDR2 is FQNEAQ (reference sequence). This CDR3 has 13 amino acids. Trimming took 3 bases from V and 4 from J, leaving 9 bases between them. CDR3 DNA, as far as it was read: TGTGCCAGCAGCTTGGGGGGACTCACTGAA. Its translation: CASSLGGLTE. The CDR3, in full, reads CASSLGGLTEAFF.

This clone was observed at least ten times. The read gets to within 3 residues of the CDR3 end, and the germline J gene fills in the rest. The rearrangement uses TRBV19 and TRBJ2-1; D gene uncertain. The CDR3 runs 12 residues. CDR1 and CDR2 from the germline V gene are LNHDA and SQIVND (reference sequence). Trimming took off 4 bases at V and 4 bases at J, with 5 bases between the two ends. The sequenced part of the CDR3 DNA is TGTGCCAGTAGTAAGGTTTACAATGAG. It encodes CASSKVYNE. The full-length CDR3 reads as CASSKVYNEQFF.

This clone was counted many times. Read sequence stops 3 residues before the CDR3 end, and the germline J gene provides the missing end. V and J are TRBV5-4 and TRBJ2-1, with 8 bases matching TRBD1. This CDR3 spans 14 amino acids. Looked up from germline, CDR1 is SGHNT and CDR2 is YYREEE (reference sequence). V gave up 3 bases and J gave up 8 bases; unmatched junction bases: 7. CDR3 sequence reads: CASSSGGFWDEQFF. The covered CDR3 bases are TGTGCCAGCAGCTCAGGGGGCTTTTGGGATGAG. The variable domain in full, completed from reference TRBV5-4 and TRBJ2-1, reads ETGVTQSPTHLIKTRGQQVTLRCSSQSGHNTVSWYQQALGQGPQFIFQYYREEENGRGNFPPRFSGLQFPNYSSELNVNALELDDSALYLCASSSGGFWDEQFFGPGTRLTVL.

There are many counts of this clone. The CDR3 end falls 3 residues outside the read, so it is completed with the germline J gene. The rearrangement uses TRBV7-3 and TRBJ2-1; D might be TRBD2 (6 bases). Germline CDR1 SGHTA, CDR2 FQGTGA. The CDR3 loop spans 16 amino acids. V was pared by 5 bases and J by 7 bases, with 21 bases between. CDR3 bases read: TGTGCCAGCAGCCAGATAGTAGCGGAGAACGGGAATGAG. Translation gives CASSQIVAENGNE. The whole CDR3 protein reads CASSQIVAENGNEQFF.

This clone was picked up many times. The read ends 3 residues before the CDR3 terminus; that terminus is restored from the germline J gene. V is TRBV10-3 and J is TRBJ1-5; 9 bases align to TRBD1. V was clipped by 0 bases and J by 6 bases; unmatched bases: 6. The CDR3 extends over 16 amino acids. Germline values: CDR1 ENHRY, CDR2 SYGVKD. CDR3 DNA, as far as it was read: TGTGCCATCAGTGAGTCTAAGGGACAGGGATCTCAGCCC. It yields the protein CAISESKGQGSQP. The full-length CDR3 reads as CAISESKGQGSQPQHF.

This clone was found many times. The DNA ends 3 residues before the CDR3 does, and the rest of the CDR3 is filled in from the germline J gene. V is TRBV5-1 and J is TRBJ1-5, with a weak D call TRBD1 (5 bases). V was pared by 0 bases and J by 4 bases, with 17 bases between. CDR1 is SGHRS and CDR2 is YFSETQ in the germline V gene. The CDR3 runs to 17 residues. The CDR3 reads CASSLGAGGVKNQPQHF. The DNA read from the CDR3 is TGCGCCAGCAGCTTGGGGGCTGGGGGGGTCAAGAATCAGCCC.

This clone has at least ten counts. With the read ending 3 residues before the CDR3 end, the germline J gene is used to fill in that end. This chain links TRBV7-8 with TRBJ1-2; D ambiguous. Germline-derived CDR1 and CDR2 are SGHVS and FQNEAQ. This CDR3 has 15 residues. Trimming shortened V by 5 bases and J by 6 bases, and 19 bases separated the two germline ends. CDR3 sequence reads: CASSLVRALNHGYTF. Incomplete CDR3 DNA: TGTGCCAGCAGCCTGGTTAGGGCCCTGAACCATGGC.

This clone was detected ten times or more. The read ends 3 residues before the CDR3 terminus; that terminus is restored from the germline J gene. The V call is TRBV5-1, the J call TRBJ1-1; 8 nucleotides align to TRBD1. V trimming: 3 bases; J trimming: 0 bases; junction bases outside the gene matches: 7. The V gene's germline CDR1 is SGHRS and CDR2 YFSETQ. The CDR3 has 16 residues. CDR3 DNA, as far as it was read: TGCGCCAGCAGCTCCGGACAGGGAACCATGAACACTGAA. As protein: CASSSGQGTMNTE. The complete CDR3 sequence is CASSSGQGTMNTEAFF.

By share, this clone ranks as medium-sized (0.01 to 0.1%). Relative to the germline gene, one junction end is altered; a read error may explain this. The read stops 3 residues short of the end of the CDR3; the missing end is completed from the germline J gene. The sample has other DNA sequences that encode this CDR3 too. V usage is TRBV4-2 and J usage is TRBJ2-3, with TRBD2 matching over 12 bases. This CDR3 contains 16 residues. Germline V gives CDR1 LGHNA, CDR2 YNFKEQ. The CDR3: CASSQELAGGADTQYF. The part of the CDR3 DNA that was read is TGCGCCAGCAGCCAAGAACTAGCGGGAGGTGCAGATACG.

This clone was seen ten or more times. The read ends 3 residues early relative to the CDR3; the germline J gene fills the gap. The chain uses TRBV5-6 and TRBJ2-1; no reliable D call. Looked up from germline, CDR1 is SGHDT and CDR2 is YYEEEE. The CDR3 is 14 amino acids. V lost 2 bases, J lost 8 bases, and 14 bases lay in between. CDR3 loop: CASSLVSFEDEQFF. The sequenced part of the CDR3 DNA is TGTGCCAGCAGCTTAGTATCCTTCGAGGATGAG.

This clone came up many times. The read terminates 3 residues before the CDR3 end, so the remaining end is supplied by the germline J gene. The chain has TRBV5-1 and TRBJ1-3; 9 nucleotides agree with TRBD1. This CDR3 spans 17 amino acids. Germline trimming cut 4 bases from V and 3 bases from J; bases unmatched to any gene: 11. Germline CDR1 SGHRS, CDR2 YFSETQ. The covered CDR3 bases are TGCGCCAGCAGCCTAACCCGGACAGGGGACCTTGGAAACACC. Translating it yields CASSLTRTGDLGNT. The whole CDR3 sequence reads CASSLTRTGDLGNTIYF. Variable domain in full (rest from reference TRBV5-1 and TRBJ1-3): KAGVTQTPRYLIKTRGQQVTLSCSPISGHRSVSWYQQTPGQGLQFLFEYFSETQRNKGNFPGRFSGRQFSNSRSEMNVSTLELGDSALYLCASSLTRTGDLGNTIYFGEGSWLTVV.

This clone was counted ten times or more. With the read ending 3 residues before the CDR3 end, the germline J gene is used to fill in that end. This chain uses TRBV5-1 with TRBJ2-7; 8 bases match TRBD2. Germline values: CDR1 SGHRS, CDR2 YFSETQ. The CDR3 covers 13 residues. Trimming at V came to 5 bases and at J to 1 base, leaving 2 bases not matched to a gene. The CDR3: CASRTSASYEQYF. The CDR3 bases that were read are TGCGCCAGCAGGACTAGCGCATCCTACGAG.

This clone was observed a few times. The CDR3 end is not reached by the read, which stops 3 residues before it; the germline J gene fills it in. This chain uses TRBV19 with TRBJ1-2, with a tentative D call TRBD1 (6 bases). Germline-derived CDR1 and CDR2 are LNHDA and SQIVND (reference sequence). The CDR3 totals 15 residues. The CDR3 loop is CASSIEGASTDTYTF. Partial CDR3 DNA: TGTGCCAGTAGTATAGAGGGGGCTAGCACAGATACC.

Ten or more counts support this clone. The CDR3 extends 3 residues past the end of the read, so its final part is completed from the germline J gene. The rearrangement joins TRBV7-2 to TRBJ2-4, with D uncertain. V dropped 8 bases and J dropped 0 bases, with 8 bases sitting between them. In germline, CDR1 is SGHTA, CDR2 FQGNSA. The CDR3 has 13 residues. This chain's CDR3 is CASSTSAKNIQYF. The part of the CDR3 DNA that was read is TGTGCCAGCTCGACTTCAGCCAAAAACATT.

This clone has a handful of counts. This could be a read error, since a much larger clone is one nucleotide away. The read halts 3 residues ahead of the CDR3 end, with the missing end drawn from the germline J gene. This rearrangement joins TRBV29-1 to TRBJ2-3; D may be TRBD2 (6 bases). From germline, CDR1 is SQVTM and CDR2 ANQGSEA. There are 12 residues in the CDR3. CDR3 loop: CSPGTPDQPQYF. The sequenced part of the CDR3 DNA is TGCAGCCCCGGGACTCCCGATCAGCCG.

At least ten counts were recorded for this clone. The CDR3 is cut off 3 residues early in the read; its end comes from the germline J gene. J is TRBJ2-2 and V is TRBV5-4, with 13 bases fitting TRBD2. CDR1 SGHNT and CDR2 YYREEE come from the germline V gene (reference sequence). CDR3 size: 16 residues. V shed 3 bases, J shed 4 bases, and the junction held 3 bases outside the gene matches. The CDR3 reads CASSWGTSGTTGELFF. The covered CDR3 bases are TGTGCCAGCAGCTGGGGGACTAGCGGGACCACCGGGGAG.